This TCR beta chain emerged from a study of blood T cell repertoires in COVID-19. Overall study: The study drew acute and convalescent COVID-19 samples from the United States, Italy and Spain.

Sequencing was performed with immunoSEQ multiplex PCR; in TCRdb, only in-frame clones are kept and a portion is missing. The sample contains 200,000 to 300,000 clones, more than 85% of which appear only once. CDR3 length: 17 residues. V was cut by 0 bases and J by 2 bases, with 16 bases left in between. The germline V gene has CDR1 LGHDT and CDR2 YNNKEL (reference sequence). The chain couples TRBV3-1 (or the pseudogene TRBV3-2) to TRBJ1-2, with D unclear. The sequence derives from a woman aged 30 to 39 who had recovered from COVID-19. Sequencing was carried out using PBMCs or T cells enriched from blood (not recorded which). The CDR3 nucleotides are TGTGCCAGCAGCCAAGATGCCCGCAAGAAACACAACTATGGCTACACCTTC. It yields the protein CASSQDARKKHNYGYTF.